The 21 T cell receptor beta chains below all came from one sample that was sequenced in a study of cytomegalovirus exposure and HLA in healthy donors. 60 Vbeta and 13 Jbeta primers were used in PCR. Here immunoSEQ multiplex PCR was the method, and the copy in TCRdb shows in-frame clones only, minus some. Its clone listing holds more than 90,000 clones. The sequenced sample was PBMCs. Receptors were obtained from a young man in good health and CMV-seronegative.

The chain uses TRBV29-1 and TRBJ2-7, with D possibly TRBD1 on 6 matching bases. This CDR3 is 12 amino acids long. Deletions cut 5 bases from V and 0 bases from J, with 8 bases between. Germline V gene lookup returns CDR1 SQVTM and CDR2 ANQGSEA. CDR3: CSVTGLSYEQYF. In DNA form, the CDR3 reads TGCAGCGTTACAGGGCTCTCCTACGAGCAGTACTTC.

The chain uses TRBV4-3 and TRBJ2-7; D is possibly TRBD2 (5 bases). The CDR3 sequence is 15 residues long. CDR1 LGHNA and CDR2 YSLEER come from the germline V gene. V was trimmed by 0 bases and J by 6 bases, leaving 15 bases between them. CDR3 nucleotides: TGCGCCAGCAGCCAAGAGGGAGTGGGTGGTTTCGAGCAGTACTTC. Its protein is CASSQEGVGGFEQYF.

This chain links TRBV10-3 with TRBJ2-7, with 9 bases identical to TRBD2. The CDR3 length is 14 residues. Germline V lookup: CDR1 ENHRY, CDR2 SYGVKD. CDR3 sequence reads: CAPPGAGGSYEQYF. CDR3 coding DNA: TGTGCTCCCCCGGGAGCGGGGGGCTCCTACGAGCAGTACTTC.

This chain uses TRBV7-9 with TRBJ2-5; maybe TRBD2 (7 bases). V was pared by 7 bases and J by 5 bases, with 20 bases between. Germline assignment: CDR1 SEHNR and CDR2 FQNEAQ (reference sequence). The CDR3 runs to 15 residues. The CDR3 here is CASTPGEGRKETQYF. CDR3 DNA: TGTGCCAGCACCCCAGGGGAGGGTCGCAAGGAGACCCAGTACTTC. The full variable domain, with the rest looked up from reference TRBV7-9 and TRBJ2-5, is DTGVSQNPRHKITKRGQNVTFRCDPISEHNRLYWYRQTLGQGPEFLTYFQNEAQLEKSRLLSDRFSAERPKGSFSTLEIQRTEQGDSAMYLCASTPGEGRKETQYFGPGTRLLVL.

V usage is TRBV2 and J usage is TRBJ2-6; weak D call: TRBD2 (7 bases). Germline values: CDR1 SNHLY, CDR2 FYNNEI. Trimming cost V 6 bases and J 0 bases, with 18 bases left between them. The CDR3 length is 18 residues. DNA of the CDR3: TGTGCCAGCAGCTCTCCCGGGGGGCTGAGCTCTGGGGCCAACGTCCTGACTTTC. Amino acids: CASSSPGGLSSGANVLTF.

This rearrangement joins TRBV6-5 to TRBJ2-3; D is undetermined. V was clipped by 6 bases and J by 4 bases, with 11 bases between them. Germline loops: CDR1 MNHEY, CDR2 SVGAGI. The CDR3 runs 13 residues. The CDR3 loop reads CASSRSEADTQYF. The CDR3 coding sequence is TGTGCCAGCAGCCGATCCGAGGCAGATACGCAGTATTTT.

The V and J genes are TRBV19 and TRBJ2-5; 10 positions agree with TRBD1. The CDR3 extends over 12 amino acids. The V segment lost 8 bases and the J segment 3 bases; nucleotides outside the gene matches: 0. Germline CDR1 is LNHDA and CDR2 is SQIVND (reference sequence). The CDR3 sequence is CASGTGEETQYF. The DNA for the CDR3 is TGTGCCAGTGGGACAGGGGAAGAGACCCAGTACTTC.

This chain connects TRBV5-1 to TRBJ2-1; TRBD2 matches at 12 bases. Trimming took 4 bases from V and 9 from J; bases not matched to a gene: 11. The CDR3 is 16 residues long. Germline CDR1 SGHRS, CDR2 YFSETQ. The CDR3 bases are TGCGCCAGCAGCCACCCTAGCGGGGGGGCCATCCCTGAGCAGTTCTTC. Encoded protein: CASSHPSGGAIPEQFF. The full variable domain, in which reference TRBV5-1 and TRBJ2-1 provide the parts outside the CDR3, is KAGVTQTPRYLIKTRGQQVTLSCSPISGHRSVSWYQQTPGQGLQFLFEYFSETQRNKGNFPGRFSGRQFSNSRSEMNVSTLELGDSALYLCASSHPSGGAIPEQFFGPGTRLTVL.

The chain recombines TRBV7-9 with TRBJ1-1, with 12 bases that match TRBD1. The CDR3 sequence is 15 residues long. CDR1 and CDR2 from the germline V gene are SEHNR and FQNEAQ (reference sequence). V shed 5 bases and J 5 bases; nucleotides not matched to a gene: 6. The CDR3 protein is CASSTGQGAATEAFF. DNA for the CDR3: TGTGCCAGCAGCACGGGACAGGGGGCCGCGACTGAAGCTTTCTTT.

The V gene is TRBV18, the J gene TRBJ1-2; unclear D gene. Trimming shortened V by 2 bases and J by 3 bases, and 10 bases separated the two germline ends. The length of the CDR3 is 14 residues. Germline lookup yields CDR1 KGHSH and CDR2 LQKENI. CDR3 sequence: CASSPTNGDYGYTF. The CDR3 DNA follows: TGTGCCAGCTCACCAACAAACGGGGACTATGGCTACACCTTC.

The chain employs TRBV11-3 and TRBJ2-3; perhaps TRBD2 as D (6 bases). V dropped 1 base and J dropped 5 bases, with 16 bases sitting between them. The germline V gene has CDR1 SGHNT and CDR2 YENEEA. This CDR3 has 16 amino acids. CDR3 protein: CASSLGAPGVGDTQYF. CDR3 DNA sequence: TGTGCCAGCAGCTTAGGGGCGCCGGGGGTTGGAGATACGCAGTATTTT.

The chain combines TRBV11-3 with TRBJ1-2, with no clear D. Germline V CDR1 and CDR2: SGHNT, YENEEA. V lost 7 bases and J lost 2, with 23 bases in between. This CDR3 has 17 residues. The CDR3 DNA sequence: TGTGCCAGCATCCGACCCCTTGGAGGCGTGCGGAACTATGGCTACACCTTC. Translated: CASIRPLGGVRNYGYTF.

The chain links TRBV19 to TRBJ2-7; D perhaps matches TRBD1 (5 bases). The CDR3 is made up of 14 amino acids. V was pared by 3 bases and J by 3 bases, with 12 bases between. Germline CDR1 and CDR2: LNHDA and SQIVND (reference sequence). The CDR3 DNA sequence: TGTGCCAGTAGTATCAGGCAGGGCGTCTACGAGCAGTACTTC. This codes for CASSIRQGVYEQYF.

The chain uses TRBV19 and TRBJ1-3; no definite D call. V dropped 3 bases and J dropped 0 bases, with 12 bases sitting between them. This CDR3 is 16 amino acids long. The V gene's germline CDR1 is LNHDA and CDR2 SQIVND (reference sequence). In DNA, the CDR3 is TGTGCCAGTAGTATCGAGGGTATTAGCTCTGGAAACACCATATATTTT. It specifies CASSIEGISSGNTIYF.

The chain couples TRBV18 to TRBJ1-1; 8 bases map to TRBD1. V was clipped by 6 bases and J by 4 bases; unmatched bases: 7. The CDR3 extends over 14 amino acids. Germline lookup yields CDR1 KGHSH and CDR2 LQKENI. In DNA form, the CDR3 reads TGTGCCAGCTCGCTCGACAGGGGAACCACTGAAGCTTTCTTT. It yields the protein CASSLDRGTTEAFF.

This chain connects TRBV29-1 to TRBJ2-5; TRBD1 matches at 11 bases. The J call may be mistaken, given a closer DNA end match to TRBJ2-7. CDR1 is SQVTM and CDR2 is ANQGSEA in the germline V gene. This CDR3 has 12 residues. DNA of the CDR3: TGCAGCGTTGGGACAGGGGGCTTCGAGCAGTACTTC. This gives the protein CSVGTGGFEQYF.

The chain carries TRBV18 and TRBJ2-5, with 8 bases aligning to TRBD1. Germline CDR1 reads KGHSH; CDR2 reads LQKENI. The ends lost 4 bases at V and 4 bases at J; junction bases unmatched: 2. CDR3 length: 13 residues. The CDR3 bases are TGTGCCAGCTCACAACAGGGGGTAGAGACCCAGTACTTC. Translated, it gives CASSQQGVETQYF.

This chain uses TRBV7-6 with TRBJ1-1; D unresolved. V was cut by 1 base and J by 0 bases, with 15 bases left in between. CDR3 size: 17 residues. From germline, CDR1 is SGHVS and CDR2 FNYEAQ. The CDR3 bases are TGTGCCAGCAGCTTAGACTGGTCGGGATTTATGAACACTGAAGCTTTCTTT. Translating it yields CASSLDWSGFMNTEAFF.

The chain combines TRBV7-9 with TRBJ2-7; 7 bases are a match to TRBD2. V was clipped by 4 bases and J by 2 bases; unmatched bases: 2. The CDR3 contains 13 residues. CDR1 and CDR2 from the germline V gene are SEHNR and FQNEAQ (reference sequence). The CDR3 protein is CASSWGGTYEQYF. CDR3 DNA: TGTGCCAGCAGCTGGGGGGGGACCTACGAGCAGTACTTC.

J is TRBJ2-5 and V is TRBV6-5; the match to TRBD1 covers 9 bases. The closer fit of TRBJ2-7 to the DNA end suggests the J call may be wrong. CDR1 is MNHEY, CDR2 SVGAGI, per germline. The CDR3 runs to 15 residues. In nucleotides, the CDR3 is TGTGCCAGCAGTTCCGGGACAGGGTTCTTCTACGAGCAGTACTTC. This encodes CASSSGTGFFYEQYF.

This rearrangement joins TRBV7-3 to TRBJ2-3, with 7 bases fitting TRBD1. V gave up 1 base and J gave up 6 bases; unmatched junction bases: 7. Germline V gene sequence: CDR1 SGHTA, CDR2 FQGTGA. This CDR3 is 15 amino acids long. CDR3 sequence reads: CASSLRGTEGDTQYF. The CDR3 DNA sequence: TGTGCCAGCAGCTTAAGAGGGACAGAGGGGGATACGCAGTATTTT.